The present T cell receptor (beta chain) was sequenced within a study of persistence of HIV-infected CD4 T cells. The libraries were made with immunoSEQ version 4 in survey mode. Measured with immunoSEQ multiplex PCR; TCRdb has only the in-frame clones, and not every one. This sample yields approximately 5,300 clones, of which about 60% are seen a single time; 40% belongs to the top ten. As for this clone: Its matching antigen is unknown.

Lysates of CMV-infected fibroblasts at 9 to 10 ug/mL stimulated these cells. Sorting selected CD4+ T cells upregulating both CD40 ligand and CD69. Trimming removed 6 bases from V and 2 bases from J, with 16 bases in between. Germline loops: CDR1 MNHEY, CDR2 SVGAGI. The CDR3 has 15 residues. The clonotype was recovered from an adult man with HIV who was CMV-seropositive. Specimen: CD4+ T cells sorted from PBMCs after roughly 17-hour stimulation, collected from a patient who received antiretroviral therapy. The rearrangement links TRBV6-5 to TRBJ2-5; tentatively, D is TRBD2 (6 bases). Written as DNA, the CDR3 is TGTGCCAGCAGCCACAGGCGGGGTAAACAAGAGACCCAGTACTTC. Its protein product is CASSHRRGKQETQYF.